The 23 T cell receptor beta chains listed next were all sequenced from one sample in a study of blood T cell repertoires in COVID-19. Assay used: immunoSEQ multiplex PCR; TCRdb lists only in-frame clones, some missing. Here the sample spans approximately 270,000 clones, about 89% being singletons. Sequencing was carried out using peripheral blood. The receptors here all came from a man aged 25 to 40 with acute or convalescent COVID-19.

This clone was counted between two and nine times. In nucleotides, the CDR3 is TGTGCCTGGCTATCACAGTTCGGACAGCCTTTTAACTATGGCTACACCTTC. Its protein is CAWLSQFGQPFNYGYTF. V and J are TRBV30 and TRBJ1-2, with a weak D call TRBD1 (6 bases). V was shortened by 5 bases and J by 1 base, with 23 bases between the two germline ends. This CDR3 comprises 17 residues. Germline V gives CDR1 GTSNPN, CDR2 SVGIG (reference sequence). Using reference TRBV30 and TRBJ1-2 for the parts outside the CDR3, the full variable domain is SQTIHQWPATLVQPVGSPLSLECTVEGTSNPNLYWYRQAAGRGLQLLFYSVGIGQISSEVPQNLSASRPQDRQFILSSKKLLLSDSGFYLCAWLSQFGQPFNYGYTFGSGTRLTVV.

CDR3 residues: CASSLTGVGSPLHF. The DNA of the CDR3 is TGTGCCAGCAGCCTCACAGGGGTCGGCTCACCCCTCCACTTT. The chain joins TRBV7-9 to TRBJ1-6; 7 bases align to TRBD1. The junction had 8 bases not matched to a gene; V was cut back by 5 bases and J by 10 bases. The CDR3 sequence is 14 residues long. Germline CDR1 reads SEHNR; CDR2 reads FQNEAQ (reference sequence).

This clone was observed a handful of times. This sequence joins TRBV6-5 and TRBJ1-2; possible D gene TRBD1, 5 bases. Looked up from germline, CDR1 is MNHEY and CDR2 is SVGAGI. The CDR3 has 14 amino acids. The V end lost 2 bases, the J end lost 2 bases, and 9 bases lay between the germline ends. Here the CDR3 reads CASSYDSYNYGYTF. Written as DNA, the CDR3 is TGTGCCAGCAGTTACGACAGCTACAACTATGGCTACACCTTC.

The chain couples TRBV2 to TRBJ2-5; no definite D call. Trimming cost V 8 bases and J 5 bases, with 3 bases left between them. This CDR3 region has 9 residues. Germline V CDR1 and CDR2: SNHLY, FYNNEI. CDR3 sequence (DNA): TGTGCCAGCTCGGAGACCCAGTACTTC. Residues: CASSETQYF. Drawing the rest from reference TRBV2 and TRBJ2-5, the complete variable domain is EPEVTQTPSHQVTQMGQEVILRCVPISNHLYFYWYRQILGQKVEFLVSFYNNEISEKSEIFDDQFSVERPDGSNFTLKIRSTKLEDSAMYFCASSETQYFGPGTRLLVL.

The chain couples TRBV30 to TRBJ2-5, with D uncertain. Germline values: CDR1 GTSNPN, CDR2 SVGIG (reference sequence). Trimming shortened V by 3 bases and J by 0 bases, and 11 bases separated the two germline ends. CDR3 length: 14 amino acids. The CDR3 DNA is TGTGCCTGGAGCCCCCTTAGTCACCAAGAGACCCAGTACTTC. Its protein is CAWSPLSHQETQYF.

The chain couples TRBV4-1 to TRBJ1-1; 8 bases agree with TRBD1. There are 18 residues in the CDR3. V shed 1 base, J shed 3 bases, and the junction held 13 bases outside the gene matches. From germline, CDR1 is MGHRA and CDR2 YSYEKL. The CDR3 reads CASSQVFLRSDRDTEAFF. CDR3 nucleotides: TGCGCCAGCAGCCAAGTATTTCTTAGATCGGACAGGGACACTGAAGCTTTCTTT.

The chain joins TRBV7-2 to TRBJ2-5; D is uncertain. The length of the CDR3 is 13 residues. Trimming removed 5 bases from V and 5 bases from J, with 12 bases in between. Germline-derived CDR1 and CDR2 are SGHTA and FQGNSA. The DNA of the CDR3 is TGTGCCAGCAGCGTACAAAGTTCGGAGACCCAGTACTTC. Amino acids: CASSVQSSETQYF. Variable domain in full (rest from reference TRBV7-2 and TRBJ2-5): GAGVSQSPSNKVTEKGKDVELRCDPISGHTALYWYRQSLGQGLEFLIYFQGNSAPDKSGLPSDRFSAERTGGSVSTLTIQRTQQEDSAVYLCASSVQSSETQYFGPGTRLLVL.

V gene TRBV7-9 combines with J gene TRBJ1-3; D call uncertain. Between the trimmed V and J ends, which lost 2 bases and 3 bases, there was a span of 11 bases. There are 15 residues in the CDR3. From germline, CDR1 is SEHNR and CDR2 FQNEAQ (reference sequence). CDR3 sequence reads: CASSLLDSGGNTIYF. CDR3 DNA sequence: TGTGCCAGCAGCTTATTGGACTCAGGTGGAAACACCATATATTTT.

The chain recombines TRBV5-1 with TRBJ2-1, with D perhaps TRBD1 (5 bases). V was cut by 0 bases and J by 6 bases, with 7 bases left in between. The V gene's germline CDR1 is SGHRS and CDR2 YFSETQ. The CDR3 runs to 13 residues. In DNA, the CDR3 is TGCGCCAGCAGCTTGGCGCAGGGCAATGAGCAGTTCTTC. It yields the protein CASSLAQGNEQFF.

A single count supports this clone. The chain employs TRBV5-1 and TRBJ2-6; maybe TRBD2 (5 bases). The V gene lost 2 bases and the J gene lost 1 base, with 13 bases spanning the gap. Germline assignment: CDR1 SGHRS and CDR2 YFSETQ. This CDR3 has 17 amino acids. The CDR3 DNA is TGCGCCAGCAGCTTCACGGGGTTACCATCTGGGGCCAACGTCCTGACTTTC. Its translation: CASSFTGLPSGANVLTF. Together with reference TRBV5-1 and TRBJ2-6, the CDR3 gives the full variable domain: KAGVTQTPRYLIKTRGQQVTLSCSPISGHRSVSWYQQTPGQGLQFLFEYFSETQRNKGNFPGRFSGRQFSNSRSEMNVSTLELGDSALYLCASSFTGLPSGANVLTFGAGSRLTVL.

This chain connects TRBV19 to TRBJ1-2; D is ambiguous. V was cut by 4 bases and J by 0 bases, with 12 bases left in between. The CDR3 sequence is 15 residues long. Per germline, CDR1 LNHDA and CDR2 SQIVND (reference sequence). CDR3 sequence reads: CASSRAATANYGYTF. The CDR3 nucleotides are TGTGCCAGTAGTAGGGCAGCTACTGCTAACTATGGCTACACCTTC.

The chain carries TRBV19 and TRBJ1-5; 12 bases are shared with TRBD1. From germline, CDR1 is LNHDA and CDR2 SQIVND (reference sequence). This CDR3 has 17 residues. The trim removed 5 bases at V and 2 bases at J, leaving 7 bases unmatched. The CDR3: CASSVGQGAWGNQPQHF. The CDR3 region has the DNA TGTGCCAGTAGTGTGGGACAGGGGGCTTGGGGCAATCAGCCCCAGCATTTT.

The chain carries TRBV20-1 and TRBJ1-2, with D hard to call. CDR3 size: 13 residues. Trimming shortened V by 3 bases and J by 2 bases, and 10 bases separated the two germline ends. Germline V lookup: CDR1 DFQATT, CDR2 SNEGSKA (reference sequence). CDR3 protein: CSASQETNYGYTF. The CDR3 region has the DNA TGCAGTGCTAGTCAGGAAACAAACTATGGCTACACCTTC.

This rearrangement joins TRBV11-2 to TRBJ1-5; 8 bases fit TRBD1. Germline V CDR1 and CDR2: SGHAT, FQNNGV. This CDR3 contains 14 residues. The junction had 3 bases not matched to a gene; V was cut back by 3 bases and J by 5 bases. This chain's CDR3 is CASSFAGGHQPQHF. Written as DNA, the CDR3 is TGTGCCAGCAGCTTCGCAGGGGGCCATCAGCCCCAGCATTTT.

A few counts support this clone. The chain uses TRBV5-5 and TRBJ1-2; perhaps TRBD1 as D (6 bases). V was trimmed by 3 bases and J by 3 bases, leaving 9 bases between them. CDR3 length: 13 residues. Germline V gene data show CDR1 as SGHKS and CDR2 as YYEKEE (reference sequence). CDR3 protein: CASSSTGDYGYTF. In DNA, the CDR3 is TGTGCCAGCAGCTCGACAGGAGACTATGGCTACACCTTC.

J is TRBJ2-4 and V is TRBV9, with D tentatively TRBD2 (6 bases). V lost 3 bases and J 3 bases, leaving 22 bases between the germline ends. CDR1 and CDR2 from the germline V gene are SGDLS and YYNGEE. There are 18 residues in the CDR3. DNA of the CDR3: TGTGCCAGCAGCGCCGAATCGGACTACCTCATGGTCAAAAACATTCAGTACTTC. Translated, it gives CASSAESDYLMVKNIQYF.

This chain uses TRBV2 with TRBJ1-4; no definite D call. The CDR3 covers 12 residues. Germline loops: CDR1 SNHLY, CDR2 FYNNEI. V lost 4 bases to trimming and J lost 13 bases, with 13 bases between them. This CDR3 is CASSVTDLGLFF. CDR3 DNA sequence: TGTGCCAGCAGTGTCACCGATCTAGGACTGTTTTTT.

V usage is TRBV12-3 or TRBV12-4 and J usage is TRBJ1-5; 9 bases fit TRBD1. This CDR3 has 12 residues. The V segment lost 7 bases and the J segment 11 bases; nucleotides outside the gene matches: 6. This CDR3 is CASNSGTGTQHF. CDR3 DNA: TGTGCCAGCAACTCCGGGACAGGGACCCAGCATTTT.

V and J are TRBV7-9 and TRBJ2-1; a possible D gene is TRBD2 (5 bases). The CDR3 has 15 amino acids. CDR1 is SEHNR, CDR2 FQNEAQ, per germline (reference sequence). V dropped 6 bases and J dropped 1 base, with 13 bases sitting between them. For the CDR3, the DNA is TGTGCCAGCAGGCCTCTGGGCGGGTCCTACAATGAGCAGTTCTTC. Protein sequence: CASRPLGGSYNEQFF.

Regarding this clone: The same CDR3 arises from other DNA sequences in this sample as well. This chain joins TRBV9 and TRBJ1-2; D not resolved. Germline CDR1 is SGDLS and CDR2 is YYNGEE. Between the trimmed V and J ends, which lost 0 bases and 4 bases, there was a span of 10 bases. The CDR3 runs 14 residues. The CDR3 region is CASSVDSRSYGYTF. CDR3 bases: TGTGCCAGCAGCGTAGACAGTAGAAGCTATGGCTACACCTTC.

The chain employs TRBV28 and TRBJ1-5; D call uncertain. The length of the CDR3 is 13 residues. Germline-derived CDR1 and CDR2 are MDHEN and SYDVKM. Trimming took 3 bases from V and 3 from J, leaving 6 bases between them. The CDR3 sequence is CASSFLLNQPQHF. The CDR3 DNA follows: TGTGCCAGCAGTTTTCTTCTCAATCAGCCCCAGCATTTT.

V usage is TRBV6-5 and J usage is TRBJ2-6; D gene ambiguous. The CDR3 extends over 16 amino acids. V was trimmed by 0 bases and J by 2 bases, leaving 8 bases between them. Germline CDR1 is MNHEY and CDR2 is SVGAGI. CDR3 in DNA: TGTGCCAGCAGTTACTCCCAGACTGCTGGGGCCAACGTCCTGACTTTC. As protein: CASSYSQTAGANVLTF.

CDR3 sequence reads: CASSGGTGLLDEQYF. In nucleotides, the CDR3 is TGCGCCAGCAGCGGCGGCACAGGGTTGCTCGACGAGCAGTACTTC. This chain joins TRBV5-1 and TRBJ2-7, with D possibly being TRBD1 (6 bases). Germline lookup yields CDR1 SGHRS and CDR2 YFSETQ. The ends were cut back, 4 bases at V and 5 bases at J, with 19 bases in the middle. The CDR3 has 15 amino acids.